A selection of T cell receptor beta chains follows, all from one sample in a study of neurological immune-mediated disorders. TCRdb recomputed calls from the 5' RACE reads with MiXCR, one row per CDR3 protein. The data hold some 77,000 distinct CDR3 sequences, with roughly 15% observed a single time. The sequencing sample was made of PBMCs. These receptor sequences come from a female donor with HTLV-1-associated myelopathy (HAM/TSP). Both conserved end residues are trimmed from each CDR3. A D gene is named only where the DNA matches it firmly. Part of the rows lack a size; the others show once, few, many or a class for expanded clones.

v_call clone_size d_call cdr3_aa
TRBV7-9 many NA ASSPSQSTTEAF
TRBV19 NA NA ASSMNSGELF
TRBV20-1 medium-sized NA SARTNPNSNQPQH
TRBV10-1 NA TRBD2 ASSELGTTGGNEQF
TRBV7-8 many TRBD2 ASSLLRGGLEQY
TRBV5-1 many NA ASSPRGGDLNEQF
TRBV5-1 few TRBD1 ASGTGDHLGEQY
TRBV11-2 many NA ASSFQTYNEQF
TRBV3-1 NA NA ASSHESYEQY
TRBV4-1 many NA ASSQGAGNGYT
TRBV28 many TRBD2 ASSLPGRGETQY
TRBV12-3/TRBV12-4 many NA ASRPGRGDSPLH
TRBV7-9 many NA ASSLIRFRDDEQF
TRBV5-1 many NA ASSLARGSVTGELF
TRBV15 many TRBD1 ATSRPGQTTYEQY
TRBV28 many NA ASSLVAAGVYEQY
TRBV20-1 medium-sized NA SARSRVGETQY
TRBV2 many TRBD2 ASSGESGGAETQY
TRBV27 many TRBD2 ASSLSVSGSYEQY
TRBV18 many NA ASSQRSGKGEQF
TRBV12-3/TRBV12-4 NA TRBD1 ATGQGSAGLQY
TRBV7-6 many NA ANPPGGQPQH
TRBV5-1 many TRBD1 ASSFTGVADTQY
TRBV27 NA NA ASSLGPTRFVEQY
TRBV12-3/TRBV12-4 many TRBD1 ASTSPGTGVDEQY
TRBV29-1 many TRBD1 SVGGTGANTEAF
TRBV3-1 many NA ASSQGTPTRSSGNTIY
TRBV5-6 many NA ASSLVIGEQF
TRBV11-2 many NA ASSLTPLTEQY
TRBV7-3 NA NA ASSLLLRNSPLH
TRBV5-1 many TRBD1 ASSLGQGSDTQY
TRBV5-5 many NA ASSFWGRISTDTQY
TRBV4-2 many NA ASSEGPRDRKRYGYT
TRBV12-5 NA NA ASGRGQLNSPLH
TRBV21-1 many NA ASSKGGRGLYGYT
TRBV24-1 many TRBD1 ATSDRGLRETQY
TRBV3-1 NA NA SSRQNMNTEAF
TRBV18 NA NA ASSHRAHYGYT
TRBV5-1 many NA ASSLEYYGELF
TRBV4-2 many NA ASSQDINTGELF
TRBV15 many NA ATSRAGTSYNEQF
TRBV29-1 many NA SVAYPQGSTGELF
TRBV7-2 NA TRBD2 ASGRGFSTDTQY
TRBV7-2 few TRBD2 ASSWGLAGGYTDTQY
TRBV7-9 many NA ASSLVWDGEQY
TRBV24-1 many TRBD1 ATSETGQGDIQY
TRBV28 many NA ASSYRRDGDYEQY